This is a list of T cell receptor beta chains from one sample in a study of T cells after yellow fever vaccination. Each CDR3 protein gets one entry after TCRdb re-called the 5' RACE reads with MiXCR. The table lists about 160,000 distinct CDR3 sequences, about 7% of them singletons. Here the sequenced sample was CD4+ T cells sorted from PBMCs, taken around 5 days after the first yellow fever vaccination. These receptors originate from a man aged 18-30 years who received the YFV17D yellow fever vaccine. CDR3s include the opening cysteine and the closing phenylalanine or tryptophan. A D gene is named only where the DNA matches it firmly. Clone size appears in some rows only: once, few, many, or a class for an expanded clone.

abundance: few
v_gene: TRBV5-1
d_gene: .
j_gene: TRBJ1-1
CDR3aa: CASRAGATNTEAFF
CDR3nt: TGCGCCTCCAGGGCAGGGGCAACGAACACTGAAGCTTTCTTT

abundance: .
v_gene: TRBV4-1
d_gene: .
j_gene: TRBJ1-1
CDR3aa: CASSQGPLYTEAFF
CDR3nt: TGCGCCAGCAGCCAAGGTCCATTATACACTGAAGCTTTCTTT

abundance: many
v_gene: TRBV24-1
d_gene: TRBD2
j_gene: TRBJ2-3
CDR3aa: CATSDTRGSGADTQYF
CDR3nt: TGTGCCACCAGTGACACTCGGGGTAGCGGGGCAGATACGCAGTATTTT

abundance: many
v_gene: TRBV20-1
d_gene: TRBD1
j_gene: TRBJ2-1
CDR3aa: CSVRQGTYNEQFF
CDR3nt: TGCAGTGTACGACAGGGAACCTACAATGAGCAGTTCTTC

abundance: many
v_gene: TRBV6-1
d_gene: .
j_gene: TRBJ1-2
CDR3aa: CATQTGGTNYGYTF
CDR3nt: TGTGCCACCCAAACCGGGGGGACTAACTATGGCTACACCTTC

abundance: .
v_gene: TRBV11-1
d_gene: TRBD1
j_gene: TRBJ2-2
CDR3aa: CASSFRVYRTGATGELFF
CDR3nt: TGTGCCAGCAGCTTCAGAGTGTATAGGACAGGGGCCACCGGGGAGCTGTTTTTT

abundance: .
v_gene: TRBV7-9
d_gene: .
j_gene: TRBJ2-3
CDR3aa: CASSSRTLYTDTQYF
CDR3nt: TGTGCCAGCAGTTCTAGGACTTTATACACAGATACGCAGTATTTT

abundance: many
v_gene: TRBV5-1
d_gene: .
j_gene: TRBJ2-1
CDR3aa: CASSSDPGRYNEQFF
CDR3nt: TGCGCCAGCAGCTCGGACCCGGGACGCTACAATGAGCAGTTCTTC

abundance: many
v_gene: TRBV12-3/TRBV12-4
d_gene: .
j_gene: TRBJ1-6
CDR3aa: CASSLRDPRDSPLHF
CDR3nt: TGTGCCAGCAGCCTTCGGGACCCTAGGGACTCACCCCTCCACTTT

abundance: many
v_gene: TRBV27
d_gene: .
j_gene: TRBJ2-7
CDR3aa: CASSFAAAHYEQYF
CDR3nt: TGTGCCAGCAGTTTCGCGGCGGCGCACTACGAGCAGTACTTC

abundance: many
v_gene: TRBV5-1
d_gene: .
j_gene: TRBJ1-5
CDR3aa: CASSLEGSNQPQHF
CDR3nt: TGCGCCAGCAGCTTGGAGGGGAGCAATCAGCCCCAGCATTTT

abundance: .
v_gene: TRBV5-1
d_gene: .
j_gene: TRBJ1-1
CDR3aa: CASRAGDEAFF
CDR3nt: TGCGCCAGCAGAGCGGGGGATGAAGCTTTCTTT

abundance: many
v_gene: TRBV5-1
d_gene: .
j_gene: TRBJ2-2
CDR3aa: CASSLDREDTGELFF
CDR3nt: TGCGCCAGCAGCTTGGACAGGGAGGACACCGGGGAGCTGTTTTTT

abundance: many
v_gene: TRBV13
d_gene: TRBD1
j_gene: TRBJ2-5
CDR3aa: CASSRRDSQETQYF
CDR3nt: TGTGCCAGCAGCCGCCGGGACAGCCAAGAGACCCAGTACTTC

abundance: few
v_gene: TRBV7-8
d_gene: .
j_gene: TRBJ1-4
CDR3aa: CASSSLWGGEKLFF
CDR3nt: TGTGCCAGCAGCTCGCTGTGGGGGGGTGAAAAACTGTTTTTT

abundance: few
v_gene: TRBV29-1
d_gene: .
j_gene: TRBJ1-5
CDR3aa: CSVSEQEGNQPQHF
CDR3nt: TGCAGCGTTTCTGAACAGGAAGGGAATCAGCCCCAGCATTTT

abundance: .
v_gene: TRBV5-4
d_gene: .
j_gene: TRBJ2-3
CDR3aa: CASSDGNPSNTQYF
CDR3nt: TGTGCCAGCAGCGACGGGAACCCGAGTAATACGCAGTATTTT

abundance: .
v_gene: TRBV5-5
d_gene: TRBD1
j_gene: TRBJ2-5
CDR3aa: CASSPPPGQGAETQYF
CDR3nt: TGTGCCAGCAGTCCACCGCCGGGACAGGGGGCAGAGACCCAGTACTTC

abundance: many
v_gene: TRBV5-1
d_gene: TRBD2
j_gene: TRBJ2-1
CDR3aa: CASSPTPNWRGGLFF
CDR3nt: TGCGCCAGCAGCCCCACTCCGAATTGGCGGGGGGGCCTGTTCTTC

abundance: many
v_gene: TRBV29-1
d_gene: .
j_gene: TRBJ2-7
CDR3aa: CSVGWWGRRSYEQYF
CDR3nt: TGCAGCGTTGGGTGGTGGGGTCGGCGCTCCTACGAGCAGTACTTC

abundance: many
v_gene: TRBV12-3/TRBV12-4
d_gene: TRBD1
j_gene: TRBJ1-1
CDR3aa: CASYAGQGITEAFF
CDR3nt: TGTGCCAGCTACGCCGGACAGGGGATCACTGAAGCTTTCTTT

abundance: many
v_gene: TRBV5-1
d_gene: .
j_gene: TRBJ1-5
CDR3aa: CASSPGINQPQHF
CDR3nt: TGCGCCAGCAGCCCAGGGATCAATCAGCCCCAGCATTTT

abundance: .
v_gene: TRBV6-5
d_gene: TRBD1
j_gene: TRBJ1-5
CDR3aa: CASSLPGQGSQPQHF
CDR3nt: TGTGCCAGCAGTTTGCCGGGACAGGGATCTCAGCCCCAGCATTTT

abundance: .
v_gene: TRBV24-1
d_gene: TRBD2
j_gene: TRBJ2-3
CDR3aa: CATSDHSGGHSTDTQYF
CDR3nt: TGTGCCACCAGTGACCATAGCGGGGGGCATAGCACAGATACGCAGTATTTT

abundance: many
v_gene: TRBV7-8
d_gene: TRBD1
j_gene: TRBJ2-7
CDR3aa: CASSQDRPSSYEQYF
CDR3nt: TGTGCCAGCAGTCAGGACAGGCCTAGCTCCTACGAGCAGTACTTC

abundance: .
v_gene: TRBV18
d_gene: .
j_gene: TRBJ2-2
CDR3aa: CASSPAASRNTGELFF
CDR3nt: TGTGCCAGCTCACCAGCGGCCAGCCGGAACACCGGGGAGCTGTTTTTT

abundance: .
v_gene: TRBV12-5
d_gene: .
j_gene: TRBJ2-5
CDR3aa: CASGLDRRTQYF
CDR3nt: TGTGCTAGTGGTTTGGACCGCAGGACCCAGTACTTC

abundance: few
v_gene: TRBV5-1
d_gene: TRBD1
j_gene: TRBJ2-6
CDR3aa: CASSSRTGPSGANVLTF
CDR3nt: TGCGCCAGCAGCTCAAGGACAGGCCCCTCTGGGGCCAACGTCCTGACTTTC

abundance: few
v_gene: TRBV29-1
d_gene: TRBD1
j_gene: TRBJ2-3
CDR3aa: CSGEPPGQGSPMTSPDTQYF
CDR3nt: TGCAGCGGCGAGCCTCCGGGACAGGGGTCCCCAATGACTTCCCCAGATACGCAGTATTTT

abundance: few
v_gene: TRBV7-9
d_gene: .
j_gene: TRBJ2-7
CDR3aa: CASSLSGPAYEQYF
CDR3nt: TGTGCCAGCAGCTTAAGTGGCCCGGCCTACGAGCAGTACTTC

abundance: few
v_gene: TRBV7-8
d_gene: TRBD2
j_gene: TRBJ2-2
CDR3aa: CASSLGRLSGGLTGELFF
CDR3nt: TGTGCCAGCAGCTTAGGCCGCCTAAGCGGGGGGCTCACCGGGGAGCTGTTTTTT

abundance: many
v_gene: TRBV11-2
d_gene: .
j_gene: TRBJ1-1
CDR3aa: CASSSRPRGRNAEAFF
CDR3nt: TGTGCCAGCAGCTCCCGACCACGTGGGAGGAACGCTGAAGCTTTCTTT

abundance: .
v_gene: TRBV7-2
d_gene: TRBD1
j_gene: TRBJ1-2
CDR3aa: CASSRTGGEYGYTF
CDR3nt: TGTGCCAGCAGCCGGACAGGGGGGGAGTATGGCTACACCTTC

abundance: few
v_gene: TRBV7-2
d_gene: .
j_gene: TRBJ2-7
CDR3aa: CASSPGGGYEQYF
CDR3nt: TGTGCCAGCAGTCCGGGGGGCGGATACGAGCAGTACTTC

abundance: many
v_gene: TRBV5-1
d_gene: .
j_gene: TRBJ2-2
CDR3aa: CASSLDGAYANTGELFF
CDR3nt: TGCGCCAGCAGCTTGGACGGGGCCTACGCGAACACCGGGGAGCTGTTTTTT

abundance: .
v_gene: TRBV4-1
d_gene: .
j_gene: TRBJ2-1
CDR3aa: CASSQDHGVSSYNEQFF
CDR3nt: TGCGCCAGCAGCCAAGATCATGGGGTGAGCTCCTACAATGAGCAGTTCTTC

abundance: many
v_gene: TRBV5-1
d_gene: TRBD2
j_gene: TRBJ2-7
CDR3aa: CASSTGTSGGTSYEQYF
CDR3nt: TGCGCCAGCAGCACGGGGACTAGCGGGGGGACCTCCTACGAGCAGTACTTC

abundance: many
v_gene: TRBV20-1
d_gene: .
j_gene: TRBJ1-2
CDR3aa: CSAEPGVGMDGYTF
CDR3nt: TGCAGTGCTGAACCCGGTGTAGGGATGGATGGCTACACCTTC

abundance: .
v_gene: TRBV12-3/TRBV12-4
d_gene: .
j_gene: TRBJ2-7
CDR3aa: CASSWGRRGSYEQYF
CDR3nt: TGTGCCAGCAGTTGGGGACGTCGGGGGAGCTACGAGCAGTACTTC

abundance: many
v_gene: TRBV9
d_gene: .
j_gene: TRBJ1-2
CDR3aa: CASSVAVNYGYTF
CDR3nt: TGTGCCAGCAGCGTAGCCGTGAACTATGGCTACACCTTC

abundance: few
v_gene: TRBV27
d_gene: TRBD1
j_gene: TRBJ1-4
CDR3aa: CASRAQGAGEKLFF
CDR3nt: TGTGCCAGCAGGGCACAGGGGGCAGGTGAAAAACTGTTTTTT

abundance: .
v_gene: TRBV5-5
d_gene: TRBD1
j_gene: TRBJ1-4
CDR3aa: CASSSSPPGTGDEKLFF
CDR3nt: TGTGCCAGCAGCTCATCACCCCCCGGGACAGGGGATGAAAAACTGTTTTTT

abundance: many
v_gene: TRBV6-5
d_gene: .
j_gene: TRBJ2-2
CDR3aa: CASSRPAGKHRGAVFF
CDR3nt: .

abundance: many
v_gene: TRBV7-2
d_gene: TRBD2
j_gene: TRBJ2-5
CDR3aa: CASSLLASGIQETQYF
CDR3nt: TGTGCCAGCAGCTTATTGGCTAGCGGGATCCAAGAGACCCAGTACTTC